This T cell receptor beta chain was recovered during a study of T cells in Graves' hyperthyroidism and ophthalmopathy. Study conclusions and caveats: A model built on 13 V-J features separated ophthalmopathy from stable hyperthyroidism.

From RNA transcripts, TCR beta CDR3 regions were amplified. Primed by the HTBI set, a first-round RT-PCR was run on the TCR CDR3. MiXCR, run by TCRdb on the multiplex PCR reads, gives a single entry per CDR3 protein. The sample shows 250,000 to 300,000 distinct CDR3 sequences, about 14% of them seen only once. Clinical symptoms, serum thyroxine, TRAb, thyroid ultrasound and orbital computed tomography established diagnosis. Each 10 ml fresh peripheral blood draw supplied the PBMCs. Trimming took 6 bases from V and 8 from J; bases not matched to a gene: 6. The CDR3 runs to 13 residues. Germline CDR1 MDHEN, CDR2 SYDVKM. In its sample, this clonotype was seen many times. The antigen is undetermined.

The chain uses TRBV28 and TRBJ2-1; TRBD1 matches at 8 bases. The TCR sequence derives from a woman aged 40 to 55 with Graves' hyperthyroidism that later progressed to Graves' ophthalmopathy. Material for sequencing was blood. The CDR3 DNA follows: TGTGCCAGCAGAGAGACAGGGGTCGATGAGCAGTTCTTC. This gives the protein CASRETGVDEQFF.